A single T cell receptor (beta chain) is shown here with its context. The data are from a study of control samples from healthy donors and cancer patients. After removal of 5 bases from V and 7 bases from J, the junction contained 12 bases not matched to a gene. The CDR3 extends over 16 amino acids. Per germline, CDR1 MDHEN and CDR2 SYDVKM. The protocol was immunoSEQ multiplex PCR, while the TCRdb copy is restricted to in-frame clones and leaves out a portion. Here the sample spans 50,000 or so clones, 85% to 95% being singletons. Material for sequencing was blood. This TCR was recovered from a young man in good health. The chain carries TRBV28 and TRBJ1-5, with TRBD1 identical over 9 bases. The CDR3 loop is CASSPLGGQGRQPQHF. The CDR3 nucleotides are TGTGCCAGCAGTCCCCTAGGGGGACAGGGAAGACAGCCCCAGCATTTT.